The clone carrying this T cell receptor (beta chain) counts as medium-sized by frequency. Its antigen is still unknown. The data stem from a study of T cell clusters in autoimmune cytopenias. Study results and limitations: Comparing secondary cytopenia with chronic lymphocytic leukemia showed no cluster-lack signature, apparently masked by lymphoma repertoire. Primary autoimmune cytopenia patients seemingly lacked the physiological T cell clusters found in healthy donors.

Multiplex touch-down PCR amplified TRB using TRB-A and TRB-B pools in one tube. TCRdb re-called the multiplex PCR reads and catalogs CDR3 proteins one per entry, DNA excluded. This sample contains around 4,500 distinct CDR3 sequences. TRB was amplified from around 0.25 ug of peripheral blood genomic DNA per sample. The clonotype originates from a human donor with an autoimmune cytopenia or autoimmune hepatitis (not recorded which). The sequencing input was peripheral blood.

CDR3 residues: CASTRTSGGNEQFF. The rearrangement joins TRBV12-3 or TRBV12-4 to TRBJ2-1; the TRBD2 assignment by TCRdb is unverifiable without DNA. The CDR3 has 14 residues.